Listed here are 17 T cell receptor beta chains from one sample, sequenced in a study of blood T cell repertoires in COVID-19. The data were produced by immunoSEQ multiplex PCR, yet TCRdb's version contains in-frame clones alone and is incomplete. Of about 220,000 clones in the sample, around four fifths were seen once. The material sequenced was peripheral blood. Every receptor here comes from a woman aged 55-70 years who had recovered from COVID-19.

The J gene is TRBJ1-2, the V gene TRBV10-1; TRBD1 is a possible D gene (5 bases). V lost 6 bases, J lost 6 bases, and 20 bases lay in between. This CDR3 has 15 amino acids. The V gene's germline CDR1 is WNHNN and CDR2 SYGVQD (reference sequence). The CDR3 DNA follows: TGCGCCAGCAGGGGGGGAGACCTACCCTGTAATGGCTACACCTTC. The encoded protein is CASRGGDLPCNGYTF.

The chain links TRBV15 to TRBJ1-6; the D is unclear. The V gene lost 0 bases and the J gene lost 6 bases, with 15 bases spanning the gap. The CDR3 length is 17 residues. CDR1 is LNHNV, CDR2 YYDKDF, per germline (reference sequence). CDR3 protein: CATSRDHVGRGNSPLHF. The CDR3 nucleotides read TGTGCCACCAGCAGAGATCACGTAGGGAGAGGTAATTCACCCCTCCACTTT.

V is TRBV7-9 and J is TRBJ1-1; 11 bases are shared with TRBD1. Per the germline V gene, CDR1 is SEHNR and CDR2 is FQNEAQ (reference sequence). The V gene end was trimmed by 5 bases and the J gene end by 12 bases; junction bases not matched to a gene: 11. The CDR3 has 14 residues. The DNA for the CDR3 is TGTGCCAGCAGCCCCCAACGCGGACAGGGGGCGTCTTTCTTT. It is translated as CASSPQRGQGASFF.

The chain employs TRBV2 and TRBJ2-1; the match to TRBD1 covers 10 bases. This CDR3 contains 15 residues. The germline V gene has CDR1 SNHLY and CDR2 FYNNEI. With V trimmed by 4 bases and J by 6 bases, 6 bases remained unmatched. The CDR3: CASSAPGTGVNEQFF. The CDR3, as DNA: TGTGCCAGCAGTGCCCCCGGGACAGGGGTCAATGAGCAGTTCTTC.

The CDR3 sequence: CASSYRQGTYGYTF. CDR3 in DNA: TGTGCCAGCAGTTACAGACAGGGGACTTATGGCTACACCTTC. The chain carries TRBV6-6 and TRBJ1-2, with TRBD1 matching 8 bases. Germline V gene lookup returns CDR1 MNHNY and CDR2 SVGAGI (reference sequence). After removal of 2 bases from V and 5 bases from J, the junction contained 4 bases not matched to a gene. The CDR3 is 14 residues long.

This clone has a handful of counts. J is TRBJ2-7 and V is TRBV13, with D possibly matching TRBD1 (6 bases). The CDR3 spans 15 residues. CDR1 and CDR2 from the germline V gene are PRHDT and FYEKMQ (reference sequence). Trimming took off 2 bases at V and 5 bases at J, with 16 bases between the two ends. The CDR3 region has the DNA TGTGCCAGCAGCTTACGGCAGGGGCCCACAAACGAGCAGTACTTC. As protein: CASSLRQGPTNEQYF.

J is TRBJ2-7 and V is TRBV27; 9 nucleotides align to TRBD1. The CDR3 covers 16 residues. From germline, CDR1 is MNHEY and CDR2 SMNVEV (reference sequence). With V trimmed by 5 bases and J by 1 base, 9 bases remained unmatched. The CDR3 coding sequence is TGTGCCAGCAGTCCCGGGACAGGGCAAAGGTCCTACGAGCAGTACTTC. This sequence encodes CASSPGTGQRSYEQYF.

This clone was picked up a small number of times. The genes are TRBV2 and TRBJ2-3; 12 bases map to TRBD2. The CDR3 has 16 amino acids. Germline CDR1 is SNHLY and CDR2 is FYNNEI. V trimming: 5 bases; J trimming: 5 bases; junction bases outside the gene matches: 8. The CDR3 loop reads CASSQGLAGRGDTQYF. DNA of the CDR3: TGTGCCAGCAGTCAAGGACTAGCGGGGAGGGGAGATACGCAGTATTTT.

The chain employs TRBV9 and TRBJ2-1; TRBD1 is a possible D gene (5 bases). Per the germline V gene, CDR1 is SGDLS and CDR2 is YYNGEE. Trimming removed 4 bases from V and 5 bases from J, with 16 bases in between. The CDR3 has 15 residues. The CDR3 region is CASSTLTVTDNEQFF. The CDR3 nucleotides read TGTGCCAGCAGCACGCTGACAGTCACTGACAATGAGCAGTTCTTC.

The rearrangement joins TRBV18 to TRBJ2-3; 9 bases are shared with TRBD1. Germline V gene sequence: CDR1 KGHSH, CDR2 LQKENI. This CDR3 is 16 amino acids long. Trimming took 5 bases from V and 0 from J; bases not matched to a gene: 6. The CDR3 DNA sequence: TGTGCCAGCTCAGGTGGACAGGGGCCTAGCACAGATACGCAGTATTTT. Protein sequence: CASSGGQGPSTDTQYF.

The chain uses TRBV30 and TRBJ1-5; D perhaps matches TRBD1 (6 bases). Per germline, CDR1 GTSNPN and CDR2 SVGIG (reference sequence). The V and J ends lost 5 bases and 7 bases respectively, with 15 bases between them. The CDR3 contains 13 residues. CDR3 coding DNA: TGTGCCTGGGGGGAACAGGGAGACCAGCCCCAGCATTTT. Translated: CAWGEQGDQPQHF.

J is TRBJ1-4 and V is TRBV9; D is ambiguous. The CDR3 sequence is 14 residues long. From germline, CDR1 is SGDLS and CDR2 YYNGEE. The V and J ends lost 0 bases and 3 bases respectively, with 6 bases between them. The CDR3 nucleotides read TGTGCCAGCAGCGTAGGAGGAGCTAATGAAAAACTGTTTTTT. It encodes CASSVGGANEKLFF. Complete variable domain (other parts from reference TRBV9 and TRBJ1-4): DSGVTQTPKHLITATGQRVTLRCSPRSGDLSVYWYQQSLDQGLQFLIQYYNGEERAKGNILERFSAQQFPDLHSELNLSSLELGDSALYFCASSVGGANEKLFFGSGTQLSVL.

The chain is built from TRBV5-6 and TRBJ2-5; D possibly corresponds to TRBD1 (5 bases). With 3 bases removed from V and 7 bases from J, the gap between germline ends came to 16 bases. CDR3 size: 14 residues. Germline values: CDR1 SGHDT, CDR2 YYEEEE. CDR3 bases: TGTGCCAGCAGCTCATCCCCACAGGTGGGGACCCAGTACTTC. Its translation is CASSSSPQVGTQYF.

The chain uses TRBV5-8 and TRBJ1-5; TRBD1 might be the D (6 bases). V lost 3 bases, J lost 7 bases, and 14 bases lay in between. This CDR3 is built from 14 residues. Germline V gene data show CDR1 as SGHTS and CDR2 as YDEGEE. The CDR3 region has the DNA TGTGCCAGCAGCTGGGCGGGGGCCGGACAGCCCCAGCATTTT. This codes for CASSWAGAGQPQHF.

V is TRBV5-1 and J is TRBJ1-6; no clear D gene. The V end was cut by 3 bases, the J end by 0 bases, with 22 bases between. This CDR3 spans 20 amino acids. From germline, CDR1 is SGHRS and CDR2 YFSETQ. For the CDR3, the DNA is TGCGCCAGCAGCTGGAGAGAAACCTACGGGTTGCGCTCCTATAATTCACCCCTCCACTTT. This sequence encodes CASSWRETYGLRSYNSPLHF.

In DNA form, the CDR3 reads TGTGCCTGGAGGGCAACTACTAACTATGGCTACACCTTC. Amino acid sequence: CAWRATTNYGYTF. The chain joins TRBV30 to TRBJ1-2; D remains ambiguous. Trimming left V 3 bases short and J 0 bases short, with 8 bases between. The germline gives CDR1 GTSNPN, CDR2 SVGIG (reference sequence). The CDR3 extends over 13 amino acids.

The V call is TRBV6-2 or TRBV6-3, the J call TRBJ2-1; TRBD1 aligns across 9 bases. The V segment lost 3 bases and the J segment 4 bases; nucleotides outside the gene matches: 1. CDR3 length equals 14 residues. Germline V gene data show CDR1 as MNHEY and CDR2 as SVGEGT. CDR3 protein: CASSYGQGYNEQFF. Here the CDR3 DNA reads TGTGCCAGCAGTTATGGACAGGGGTACAATGAGCAGTTCTTC.